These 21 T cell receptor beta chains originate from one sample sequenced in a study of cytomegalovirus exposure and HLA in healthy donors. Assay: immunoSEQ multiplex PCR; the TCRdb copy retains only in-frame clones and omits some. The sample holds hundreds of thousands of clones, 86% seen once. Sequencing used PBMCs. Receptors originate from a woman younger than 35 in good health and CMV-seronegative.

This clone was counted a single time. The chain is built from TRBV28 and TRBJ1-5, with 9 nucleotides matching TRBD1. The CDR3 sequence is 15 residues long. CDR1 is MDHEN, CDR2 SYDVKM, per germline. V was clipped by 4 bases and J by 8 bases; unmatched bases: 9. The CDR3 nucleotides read TGTGCCAGCAGTTCCTTGACAGGGGGAAGCAAGCCCCAGCATTTT. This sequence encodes CASSSLTGGSKPQHF. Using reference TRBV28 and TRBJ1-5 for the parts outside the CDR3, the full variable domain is DVKVTQSSRYLVKRTGEKVFLECVQDMDHENMFWYRQDPGLGLRLIYFSYDVKMKEKGDIPEGYSVSREKKERFSLILESASTNQTSMYLCASSSLTGGSKPQHFGDGTRLSIL.

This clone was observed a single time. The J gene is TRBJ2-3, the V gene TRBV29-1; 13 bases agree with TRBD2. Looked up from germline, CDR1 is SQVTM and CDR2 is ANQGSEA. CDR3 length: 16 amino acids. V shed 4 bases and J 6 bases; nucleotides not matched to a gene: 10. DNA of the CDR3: TGCAGCGTTGTAGGGACTAGCGGGACATACTCGGATACGCAGTATTTT. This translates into CSVVGTSGTYSDTQYF.

CDR3 in DNA: TGTGCCAGCAGCCCTGAGACAGGGTTTGAAAACATTCAGTACTTC. This encodes CASSPETGFENIQYF. The V gene is TRBV7-6, the J gene TRBJ2-4; 7 nucleotides align to TRBD1. In germline, CDR1 is SGHVS, CDR2 FNYEAQ. V trimming: 5 bases; J trimming: 5 bases; junction bases outside the gene matches: 9. This CDR3 comprises 15 residues. The whole variable domain, remainder taken from reference TRBV7-6 and TRBJ2-4, is GAGVSQSPRYKVTKRGQDVALRCDPISGHVSLYWYRQALGQGPEFLTYFNYEAQQDKSGLPNDRFSAERPEGSISTLTIQRTEQRDSAMYRCASSPETGFENIQYFGAGTRLSVL.

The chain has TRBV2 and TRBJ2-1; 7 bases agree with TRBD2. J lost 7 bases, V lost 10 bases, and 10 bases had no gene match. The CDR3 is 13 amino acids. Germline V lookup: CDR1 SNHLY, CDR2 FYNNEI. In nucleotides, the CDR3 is TGTGCCACCCCACGAGGGAGGGGTAATGAGCAGTTCTTC. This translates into CATPRGRGNEQFF.

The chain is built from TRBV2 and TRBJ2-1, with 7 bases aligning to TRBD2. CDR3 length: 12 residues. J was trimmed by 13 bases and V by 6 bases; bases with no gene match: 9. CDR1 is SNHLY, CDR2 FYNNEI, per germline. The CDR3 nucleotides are TGTGCCAGCAGACCTCTCCTAGCGGATCAGTTCTTC. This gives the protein CASRPLLADQFF.

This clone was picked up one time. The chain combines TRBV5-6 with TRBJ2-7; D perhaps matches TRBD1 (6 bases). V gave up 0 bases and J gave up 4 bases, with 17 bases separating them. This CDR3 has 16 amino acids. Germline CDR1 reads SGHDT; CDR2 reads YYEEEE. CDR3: CASSLVQGQGIYEQYF. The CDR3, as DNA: TGTGCCAGCAGCTTGGTCCAGGGCCAGGGGATTTACGAGCAGTACTTC.

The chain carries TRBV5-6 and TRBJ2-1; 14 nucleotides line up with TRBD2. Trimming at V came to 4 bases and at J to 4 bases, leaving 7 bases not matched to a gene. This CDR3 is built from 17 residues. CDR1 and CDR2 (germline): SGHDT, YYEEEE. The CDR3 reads CASSKRTSGGRYNEQFF. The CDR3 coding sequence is TGTGCCAGCAGCAAGAGGACTAGCGGGGGGCGGTACAATGAGCAGTTCTTC. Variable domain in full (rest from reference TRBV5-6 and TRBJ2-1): DAGVTQSPTHLIKTRGQQVTLRCSPKSGHDTVSWYQQALGQGPQFIFQYYEEEERQRGNFPDRFSGHQFPNYSSELNVNALLLGDSALYLCASSKRTSGGRYNEQFFGPGTRLTVL.

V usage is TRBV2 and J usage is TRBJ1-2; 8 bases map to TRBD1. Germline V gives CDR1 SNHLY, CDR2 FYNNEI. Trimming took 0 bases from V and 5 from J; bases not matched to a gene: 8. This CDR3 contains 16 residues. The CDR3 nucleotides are TGTGCCAGCAGTGAAGCGAGGGCAGGGGGCTTTTATGGCTACACCTTC. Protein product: CASSEARAGGFYGYTF.

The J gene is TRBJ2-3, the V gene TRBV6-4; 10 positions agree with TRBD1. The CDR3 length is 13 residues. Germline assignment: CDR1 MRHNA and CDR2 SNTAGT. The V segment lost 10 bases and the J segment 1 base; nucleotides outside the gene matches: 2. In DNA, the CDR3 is TGTGCCACCGGGACAGGGGGCACAGATACGCAGTATTTT. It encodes CATGTGGTDTQYF.

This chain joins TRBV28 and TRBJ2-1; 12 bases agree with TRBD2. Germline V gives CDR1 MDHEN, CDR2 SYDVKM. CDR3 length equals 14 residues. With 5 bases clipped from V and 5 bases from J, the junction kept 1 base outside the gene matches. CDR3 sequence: CASSGLAGNNEQFF. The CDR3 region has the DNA TGTGCCAGCAGTGGACTAGCGGGGAACAATGAGCAGTTCTTC.

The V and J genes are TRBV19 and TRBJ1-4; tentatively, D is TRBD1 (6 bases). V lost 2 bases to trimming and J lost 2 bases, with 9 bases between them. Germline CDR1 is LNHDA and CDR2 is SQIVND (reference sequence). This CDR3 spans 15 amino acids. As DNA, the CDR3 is TGTGCCAGTAGTATAAGAACAGGGACTAATGAAAAACTGTTTTTT. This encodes CASSIRTGTNEKLFF.

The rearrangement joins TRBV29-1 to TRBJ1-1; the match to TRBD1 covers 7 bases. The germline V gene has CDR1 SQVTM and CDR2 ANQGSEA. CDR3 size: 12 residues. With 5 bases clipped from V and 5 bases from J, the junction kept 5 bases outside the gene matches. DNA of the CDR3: TGCAGCGTTATGACAGGGAAAACTGAAGCTTTCTTT. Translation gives CSVMTGKTEAFF.

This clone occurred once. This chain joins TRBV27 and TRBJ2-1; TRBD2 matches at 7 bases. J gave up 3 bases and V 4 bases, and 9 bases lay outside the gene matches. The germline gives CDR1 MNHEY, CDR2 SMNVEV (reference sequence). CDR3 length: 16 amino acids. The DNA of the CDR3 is TGTGCCAGCAGTTCCGGTGGTAGCGGGCGCTACAATGAGCAGTTCTTC. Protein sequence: CASSSGGSGRYNEQFF.

The CDR3 nucleotides are TGTGCCAGCAGTTTATCTGGGCGGGGGAACACTGAAGCTTTCTTT. Translation: CASSLSGRGNTEAFF. The chain carries TRBV28 and TRBJ1-1; no clear D gene. Per the germline V gene, CDR1 is MDHEN and CDR2 is SYDVKM. Trimming pared 1 base from V and 1 base from J, leaving 10 bases between. The CDR3 runs to 15 residues.

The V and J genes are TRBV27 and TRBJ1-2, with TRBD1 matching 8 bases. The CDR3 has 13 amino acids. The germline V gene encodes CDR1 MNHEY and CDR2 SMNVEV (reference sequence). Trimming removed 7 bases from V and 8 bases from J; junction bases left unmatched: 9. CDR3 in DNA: TGTGCCAGCACCTCCACGACAGGGGTGGGCTACACCTTC. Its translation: CASTSTTGVGYTF.

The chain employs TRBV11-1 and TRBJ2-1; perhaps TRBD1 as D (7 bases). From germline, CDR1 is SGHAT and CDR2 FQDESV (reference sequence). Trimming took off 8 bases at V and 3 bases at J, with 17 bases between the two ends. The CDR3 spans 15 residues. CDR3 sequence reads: CASGQGGGDYNEQFF. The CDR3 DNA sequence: TGTGCCAGCGGGCAGGGGGGCGGGGACTACAATGAGCAGTTCTTC.

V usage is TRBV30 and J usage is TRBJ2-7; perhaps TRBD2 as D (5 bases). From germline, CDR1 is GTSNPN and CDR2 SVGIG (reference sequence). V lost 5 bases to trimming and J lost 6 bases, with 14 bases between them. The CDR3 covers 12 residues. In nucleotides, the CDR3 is TGTGCCTGGTCTGAATACCGGGGCGAGCAGTACTTC. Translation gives CAWSEYRGEQYF.

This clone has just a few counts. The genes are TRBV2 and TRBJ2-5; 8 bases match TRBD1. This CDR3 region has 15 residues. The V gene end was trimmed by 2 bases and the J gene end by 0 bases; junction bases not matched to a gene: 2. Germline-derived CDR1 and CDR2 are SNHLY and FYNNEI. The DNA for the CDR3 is TGTGCCAGCAGTGAAAGGGGACAGGACCAAGAGACCCAGTACTTC. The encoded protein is CASSERGQDQETQYF.

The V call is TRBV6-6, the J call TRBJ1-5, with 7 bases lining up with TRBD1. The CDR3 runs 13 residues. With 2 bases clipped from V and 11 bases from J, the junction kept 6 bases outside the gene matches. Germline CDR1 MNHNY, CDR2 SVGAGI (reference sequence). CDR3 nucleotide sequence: TGTGCCAGCAGTTACGCCCTGACAGGGTCCCAGCATTTT. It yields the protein CASSYALTGSQHF.

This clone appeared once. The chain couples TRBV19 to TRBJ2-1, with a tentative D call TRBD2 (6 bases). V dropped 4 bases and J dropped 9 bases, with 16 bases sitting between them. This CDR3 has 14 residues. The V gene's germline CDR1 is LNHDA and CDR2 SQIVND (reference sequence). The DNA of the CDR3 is TGTGCCAGTAGTAGAACCAATGGGGGGACTGAGCAGTTCTTC. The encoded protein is CASSRTNGGTEQFF.

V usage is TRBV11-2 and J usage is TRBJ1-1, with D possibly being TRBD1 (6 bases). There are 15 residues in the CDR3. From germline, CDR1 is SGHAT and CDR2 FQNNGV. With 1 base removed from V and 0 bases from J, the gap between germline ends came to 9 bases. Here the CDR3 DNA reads TGTGCCAGCAGCTTAGCGAGGGGGATGAACACTGAAGCTTTCTTT. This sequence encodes CASSLARGMNTEAFF.